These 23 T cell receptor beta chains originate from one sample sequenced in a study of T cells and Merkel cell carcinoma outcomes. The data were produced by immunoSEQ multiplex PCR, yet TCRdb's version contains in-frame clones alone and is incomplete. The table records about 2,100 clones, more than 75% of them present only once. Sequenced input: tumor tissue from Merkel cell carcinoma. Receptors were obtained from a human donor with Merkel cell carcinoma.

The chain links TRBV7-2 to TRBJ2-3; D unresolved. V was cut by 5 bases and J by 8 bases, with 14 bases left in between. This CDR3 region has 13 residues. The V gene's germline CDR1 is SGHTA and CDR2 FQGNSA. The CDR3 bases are TGTGCCAGCAGCGAGGTCCGGCACGGTACGCAGTATTTT. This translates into CASSEVRHGTQYF.

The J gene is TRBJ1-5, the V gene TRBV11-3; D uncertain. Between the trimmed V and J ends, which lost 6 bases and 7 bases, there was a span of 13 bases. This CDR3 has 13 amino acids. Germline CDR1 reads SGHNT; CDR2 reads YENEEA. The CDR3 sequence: CASRSQQGQPQHF. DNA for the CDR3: TGTGCCAGCAGATCCCAGCAAGGGCAGCCCCAGCATTTT.

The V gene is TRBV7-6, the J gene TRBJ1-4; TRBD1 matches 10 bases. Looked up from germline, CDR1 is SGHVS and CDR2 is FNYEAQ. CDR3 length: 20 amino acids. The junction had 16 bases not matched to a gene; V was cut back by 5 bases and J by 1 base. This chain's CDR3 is CASSTYPGQGEFGTNEKLFF. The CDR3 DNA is TGTGCCAGCAGCACCTATCCCGGACAGGGGGAATTTGGAACTAATGAAAAACTGTTTTTT. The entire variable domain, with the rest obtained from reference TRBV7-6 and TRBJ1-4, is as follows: GAGVSQSPRYKVTKRGQDVALRCDPISGHVSLYWYRQALGQGPEFLTYFNYEAQQDKSGLPNDRFSAERPEGSISTLTIQRTEQRDSAMYRCASSTYPGQGEFGTNEKLFFGSGTQLSVL.

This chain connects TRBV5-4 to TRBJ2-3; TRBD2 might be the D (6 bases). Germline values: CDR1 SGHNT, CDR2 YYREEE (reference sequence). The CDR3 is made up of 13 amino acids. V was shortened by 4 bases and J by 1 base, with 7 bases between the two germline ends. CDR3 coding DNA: TGTGCCAGCAGCCGGAGGGGCACAGATACGCAGTATTTT. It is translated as CASSRRGTDTQYF.

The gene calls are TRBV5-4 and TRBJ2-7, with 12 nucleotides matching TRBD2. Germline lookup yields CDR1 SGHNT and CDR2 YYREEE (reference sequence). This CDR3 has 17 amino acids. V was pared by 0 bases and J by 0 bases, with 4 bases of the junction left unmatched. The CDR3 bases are TGTGCCAGCAGCTTGGGTGGACTAGCGGGGAACTCCTACGAGCAGTACTTC. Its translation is CASSLGGLAGNSYEQYF.

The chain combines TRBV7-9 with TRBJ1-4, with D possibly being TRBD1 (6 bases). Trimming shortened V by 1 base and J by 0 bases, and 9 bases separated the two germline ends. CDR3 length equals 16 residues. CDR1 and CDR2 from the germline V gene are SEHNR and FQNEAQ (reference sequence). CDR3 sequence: CASSLGTASTNEKLFF. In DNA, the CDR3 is TGTGCCAGCAGCTTAGGGACAGCGTCAACTAATGAAAAACTGTTTTTT.

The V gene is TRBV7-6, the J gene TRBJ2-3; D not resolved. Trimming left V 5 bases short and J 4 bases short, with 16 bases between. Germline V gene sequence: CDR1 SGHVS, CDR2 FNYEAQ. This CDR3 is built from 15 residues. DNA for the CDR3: TGTGCCAGCAGCCTTGGTGGATCCCCCTCAGATACGCAGTATTTT. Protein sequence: CASSLGGSPSDTQYF.

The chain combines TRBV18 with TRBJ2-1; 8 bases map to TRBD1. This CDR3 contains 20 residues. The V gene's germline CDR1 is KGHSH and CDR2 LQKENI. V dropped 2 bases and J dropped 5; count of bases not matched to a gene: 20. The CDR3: CASSPRGVGAGTGANNEQFF. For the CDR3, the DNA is TGTGCCAGCTCACCAAGGGGGGTTGGTGCGGGGACAGGCGCCAACAATGAGCAGTTCTTC.

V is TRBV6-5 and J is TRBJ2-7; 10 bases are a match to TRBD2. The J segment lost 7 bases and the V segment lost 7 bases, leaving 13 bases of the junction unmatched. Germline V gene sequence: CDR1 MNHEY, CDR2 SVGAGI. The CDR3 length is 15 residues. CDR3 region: CASKKASGRLGEQYF. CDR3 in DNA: TGTGCCAGCAAAAAGGCTAGCGGGAGATTAGGGGAGCAGTACTTC.

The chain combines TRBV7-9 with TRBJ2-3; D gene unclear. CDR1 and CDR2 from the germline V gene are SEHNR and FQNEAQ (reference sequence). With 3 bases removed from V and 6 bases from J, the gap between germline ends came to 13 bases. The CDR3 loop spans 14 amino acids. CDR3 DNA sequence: TGTGCCAGCAGCTTCACAATAAGTCAGGATACGCAGTATTTT. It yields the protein CASSFTISQDTQYF.

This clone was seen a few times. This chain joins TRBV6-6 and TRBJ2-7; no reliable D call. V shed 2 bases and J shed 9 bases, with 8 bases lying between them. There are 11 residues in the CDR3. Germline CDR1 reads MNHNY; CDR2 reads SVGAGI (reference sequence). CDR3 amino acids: CASSYEMVQYF. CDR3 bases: TGTGCCAGCAGTTACGAGATGGTGCAGTACTTC.

DNA of the CDR3: TGTGCCAGCAGCGTAGGTGGCGGGGAGCTGTTTTTT. Protein product: CASSVGGGELFF. The rearrangement links TRBV9 to TRBJ2-2; D unclear. The CDR3 sequence is 12 residues long. V shed 0 bases and J shed 7 bases, with 4 bases lying between them. Germline values: CDR1 SGDLS, CDR2 YYNGEE.

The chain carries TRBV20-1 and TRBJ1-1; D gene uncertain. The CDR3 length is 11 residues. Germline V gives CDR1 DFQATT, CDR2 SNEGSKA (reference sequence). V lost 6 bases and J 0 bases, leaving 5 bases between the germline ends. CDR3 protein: CSAVLNTEAFF. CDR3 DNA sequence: TGCAGTGCCGTATTGAACACTGAAGCTTTCTTT.

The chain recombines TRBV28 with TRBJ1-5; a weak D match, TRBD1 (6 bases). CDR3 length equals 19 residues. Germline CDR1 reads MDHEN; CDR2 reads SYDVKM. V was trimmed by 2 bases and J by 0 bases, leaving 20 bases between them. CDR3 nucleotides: TGTGCCAGCAGTTTAAAGGGGGTGGGAGGATGGAATAGCAATCAGCCCCAGCATTTT. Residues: CASSLKGVGGWNSNQPQHF.

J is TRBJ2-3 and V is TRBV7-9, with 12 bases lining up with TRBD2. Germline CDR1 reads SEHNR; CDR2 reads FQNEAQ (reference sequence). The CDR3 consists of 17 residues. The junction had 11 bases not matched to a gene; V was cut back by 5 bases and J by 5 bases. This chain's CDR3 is CASSPPRTSGIGDTQYF. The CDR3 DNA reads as TGTGCCAGCAGCCCACCCCGGACTAGCGGGATAGGAGATACGCAGTATTTT.

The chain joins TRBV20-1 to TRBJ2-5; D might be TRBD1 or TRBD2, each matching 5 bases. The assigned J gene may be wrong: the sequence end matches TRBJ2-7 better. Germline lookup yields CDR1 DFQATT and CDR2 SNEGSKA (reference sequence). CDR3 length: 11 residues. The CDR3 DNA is TGCAGTGCCGACCGGGGACACGAGCAGTACTTC. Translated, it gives CSADRGHEQYF.

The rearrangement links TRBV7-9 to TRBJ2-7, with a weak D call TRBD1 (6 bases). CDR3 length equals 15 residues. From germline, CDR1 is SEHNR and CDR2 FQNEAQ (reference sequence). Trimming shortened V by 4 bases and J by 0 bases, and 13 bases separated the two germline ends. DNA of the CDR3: TGTGCCAGCAGCTCGCTGGTACAGGGCTCCTACGAGCAGTACTTC. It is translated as CASSSLVQGSYEQYF.

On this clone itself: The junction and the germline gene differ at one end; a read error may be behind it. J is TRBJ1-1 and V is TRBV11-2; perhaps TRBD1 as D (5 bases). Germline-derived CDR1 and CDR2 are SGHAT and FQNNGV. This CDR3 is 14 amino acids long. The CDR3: CASSRDPGWTEVFF. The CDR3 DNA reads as TGTGCCAGCAGCCGGGACCCGGGCTGGACTGAAGTTTTCTTT. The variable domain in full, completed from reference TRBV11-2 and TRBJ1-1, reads EAGVAQSPRYKIIEKRQSVAFWCNPISGHATLYWYQQILGQGPKLLIQFQNNGVVDDSQLPKDRFSAERLKGVDSTLKIQPAKLEDSAVYLCASSRDPGWTEVFFGQGTRLTVV.

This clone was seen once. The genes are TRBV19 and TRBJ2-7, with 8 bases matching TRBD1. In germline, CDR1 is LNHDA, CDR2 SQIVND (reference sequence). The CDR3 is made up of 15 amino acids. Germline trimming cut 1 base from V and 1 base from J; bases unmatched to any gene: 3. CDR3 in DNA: TGTGCCAGTAGTATAGCAGGGGGCCCATCCTACGAGCAGTACTTC. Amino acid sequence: CASSIAGGPSYEQYF.

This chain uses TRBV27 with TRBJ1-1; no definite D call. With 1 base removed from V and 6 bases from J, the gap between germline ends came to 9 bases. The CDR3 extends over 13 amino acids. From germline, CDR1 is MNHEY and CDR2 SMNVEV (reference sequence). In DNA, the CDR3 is TGTGCCAGCAGTTTATTGATGGGCTCTGAAGCTTTCTTT. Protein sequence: CASSLLMGSEAFF.

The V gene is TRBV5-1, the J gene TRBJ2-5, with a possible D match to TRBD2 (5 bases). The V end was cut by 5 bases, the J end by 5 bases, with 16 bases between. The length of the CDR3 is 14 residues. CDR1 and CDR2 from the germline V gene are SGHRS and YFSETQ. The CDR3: CASRKPRAEETQYF. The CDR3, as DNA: TGCGCCAGCAGGAAACCGAGGGCAGAGGAGACCCAGTACTTC.

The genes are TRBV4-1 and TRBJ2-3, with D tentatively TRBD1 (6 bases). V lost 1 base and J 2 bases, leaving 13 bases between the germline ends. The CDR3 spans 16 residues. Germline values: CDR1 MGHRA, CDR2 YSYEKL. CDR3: CASSQVRGPLTDTQYF. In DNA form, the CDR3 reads TGCGCCAGCAGCCAAGTCAGGGGACCGCTCACAGATACGCAGTATTTT.

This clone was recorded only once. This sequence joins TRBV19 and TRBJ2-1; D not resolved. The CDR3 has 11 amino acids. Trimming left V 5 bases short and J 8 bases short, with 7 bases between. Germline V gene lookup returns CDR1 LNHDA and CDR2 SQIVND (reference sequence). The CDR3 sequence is CASSGLDEQFF. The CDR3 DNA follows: TGTGCCAGTAGTGGGCTCGATGAGCAGTTCTTC.